Following are 19 T cell receptor beta chains from one sample sequenced in a study of T cell clonotyping in hematopoietic cell transplantation. Assay: immunoSEQ multiplex PCR; the TCRdb copy retains only in-frame clones and omits some. The sample includes 900 to 1,300 clones, approximately 70% seen only once; the top ten take about 48%. The specimen was peripheral blood mononuclear cells, collected 100 days after allogeneic stem cell transplant. The receptors were sampled from a female patient in her 30s who had an allogeneic stem cell transplant, so T cells may come from the graft donor. Some clones in this sample may be carry-over from other donors' samples.

The V gene is TRBV7-8, the J gene TRBJ1-6; 8 positions agree with TRBD1. Unmatched junction bases numbered 10, after V lost 5 bases and J lost 10 bases. CDR1 is SGHVS, CDR2 FQNEAQ, per germline. The CDR3 extends over 15 amino acids. The CDR3 protein is CASSPGGYRVSPLHF. In nucleotides, the CDR3 is TGTGCCAGCAGCCCAGGGGGCTACAGGGTGTCACCCCTCCACTTT. Complete variable domain (other parts from reference TRBV7-8 and TRBJ1-6): GAGVSQSPRYKVAKRGQDVALRCDPISGHVSLFWYQQALGQGPEFLTYFQNEAQLDKSGLPSDRFFAERPEGSVSTLKIQRTQQEDSAVYLCASSPGGYRVSPLHFGNGTRLTVT.

This clone was detected only once. The J gene is TRBJ1-5, the V gene TRBV18; TRBD1 might be the D (5 bases). V dropped 4 bases and J dropped 5 bases, with 12 bases sitting between them. Looked up from germline, CDR1 is KGHSH and CDR2 is LQKENI. The CDR3 length is 14 residues. The CDR3 nucleotides read TGTGCCAGCTCACTTACCGGGGGGGATCAGCCCCAGCATTTT. Its translation is CASSLTGGDQPQHF.

V is TRBV30 and J is TRBJ1-2, with D uncertain. CDR3 size: 14 residues. From germline, CDR1 is GTSNPN and CDR2 SVGIG (reference sequence). Trimming took 2 bases from V and 5 from J, leaving 15 bases between them. As DNA, the CDR3 is TGTGCCTGGAGTCTTCAGTCCCCGATTTATGGCTACACCTTC. Protein product: CAWSLQSPIYGYTF. Looking up the rest from reference TRBV30 and TRBJ1-2 gives the full variable domain: SQTIHQWPATLVQPVGSPLSLECTVEGTSNPNLYWYRQAAGRGLQLLFYSVGIGQISSEVPQNLSASRPQDRQFILSSKKLLLSDSGFYLCAWSLQSPIYGYTFGSGTRLTVV.

This clone was observed a handful of times. Other DNA sequences in this sample translate to the same CDR3. The rearrangement links TRBV9 to TRBJ2-7; D might be TRBD1 or TRBD2, each matching 5 bases. CDR3 size: 14 residues. Germline CDR1 and CDR2: SGDLS and YYNGEE. V dropped 0 bases and J dropped 1 base, with 8 bases sitting between them. The CDR3 region has the DNA TGTGCCAGCAGCGTAGTTGGGGGATCCTACGAGCAGTACTTC. Protein: CASSVVGGSYEQYF. The whole variable domain, remainder taken from reference TRBV9 and TRBJ2-7, is DSGVTQTPKHLITATGQRVTLRCSPRSGDLSVYWYQQSLDQGLQFLIQYYNGEERAKGNILERFSAQQFPDLHSELNLSSLELGDSALYFCASSVVGGSYEQYFGPGTRLTVT.

This clone is hyperexpanded in the sample. J is TRBJ1-1 and V is TRBV7-9; D gene uncertain. Germline values: CDR1 SEHNR, CDR2 FQNEAQ (reference sequence). There are 16 residues in the CDR3. Trimming stripped 4 bases from V and 1 base from J, with 16 bases between. The CDR3 here is CASSSLGGTENTEAFF. Written as DNA, the CDR3 is TGTGCCAGCAGCTCCCTAGGAGGAACGGAGAACACTGAAGCTTTCTTT.

This clone showed up just a few times. The chain carries TRBV7-2 and TRBJ2-3; weak D call: TRBD2 (5 bases). Deletions cut 4 bases from V and 5 bases from J, with 16 bases between. Germline V lookup: CDR1 SGHTA, CDR2 FQGNSA. There are 15 residues in the CDR3. CDR3 DNA sequence: TGTGCCAGCAGCTCACCTAGCAGCGGCAGAGATACGCAGTATTTT. Its protein is CASSSPSSGRDTQYF.

This clone has more than one count but fewer than ten. The chain uses TRBV6-5 and TRBJ1-6; D might be TRBD1 (5 bases). Germline V gene data show CDR1 as MNHEY and CDR2 as SVGAGI. CDR3 size: 16 residues. The germline V and J ends were trimmed by 2 bases and 8 bases, with 16 bases remaining between them. The CDR3 protein is CASSYMSGIGDSPLHF. The CDR3 bases are TGTGCCAGCAGTTACATGTCAGGAATAGGGGATTCACCCCTCCACTTT.

The CDR3 here is CASSPGVQGYEQYF. The CDR3 nucleotides read TGTGCCAGCAGTCCGGGGGTACAGGGCTACGAGCAGTACTTC. The V gene is TRBV6-5, the J gene TRBJ2-7; D is tentatively TRBD1 or TRBD2 (6 bases each). V lost 5 bases to trimming and J lost 3 bases, with 14 bases between them. The CDR3 has 14 amino acids. Germline CDR1 MNHEY, CDR2 SVGAGI.

CDR3 loop: CASSQSPLAGGDEQFF. CDR3 DNA: TGTGCCAGCAGCCAATCCCCACTAGCGGGGGGCGATGAGCAGTTCTTC. The chain combines TRBV16 with TRBJ2-1, with TRBD2 matching over 12 bases. V shed 0 bases, J shed 8 bases, and the junction held 5 bases outside the gene matches. The CDR3 is 16 residues long. Per germline, CDR1 KGHSY and CDR2 FQNENV.

The rearrangement links TRBV6-5 to TRBJ2-5, with D unclear. Germline V gene data show CDR1 as MNHEY and CDR2 as SVGAGI. V lost 0 bases and J lost 0, with 8 bases in between. CDR3 length: 15 residues. Here the CDR3 reads CASSYSLEDQETQYF. The CDR3 DNA reads as TGTGCCAGCAGTTACTCGTTAGAGGACCAAGAGACCCAGTACTTC.

The chain is built from TRBV30 and TRBJ2-5; D is possibly TRBD2 (7 bases). Per germline, CDR1 GTSNPN and CDR2 SVGIG (reference sequence). The CDR3 is 13 amino acids. V lost 4 bases, J lost 4 bases, and 13 bases lay in between. Written as DNA, the CDR3 is TGTGCCTGGACGGGCGGGGGCATAGAGACCCAGTACTTC. Encoded protein: CAWTGGGIETQYF.

This clone ranks as large. The chain recombines TRBV6-6 with TRBJ1-1; TRBD1 agrees at 7 bases. V gave up 7 bases and J gave up 0 bases; unmatched junction bases: 5. The CDR3 has 14 amino acids. Germline V gene lookup returns CDR1 MNHNY and CDR2 SVGAGI (reference sequence). The CDR3 reads CASTPTGLNTEAFF. The CDR3 coding sequence is TGTGCCAGCACCCCGACAGGGTTGAACACTGAAGCTTTCTTT.

V usage is TRBV19 and J usage is TRBJ2-1, with unresolved D. The CDR3 has 15 amino acids. The V and J ends lost 3 bases and 6 bases respectively, with 15 bases between them. Germline V lookup: CDR1 LNHDA, CDR2 SQIVND (reference sequence). CDR3 loop: CASSIAMNWVNEQFF. CDR3 bases: TGTGCCAGTAGTATTGCGATGAATTGGGTCAATGAGCAGTTCTTC.

The chain employs TRBV6-1 and TRBJ1-1; TRBD1 is a possible D gene (6 bases). CDR1 is MNHNS and CDR2 is SASEGT in the germline V gene. Trimming shortened V by 10 bases and J by 5 bases, and 11 bases separated the two germline ends. CDR3 size: 11 residues. The CDR3 here is CATGQGTEAFF. For the CDR3, the DNA is TGTGCCACCGGCCAGGGGACTGAAGCTTTCTTT.

The V call is TRBV6-8, the J call TRBJ1-4; tentative D call: TRBD1 (5 bases). Germline values: CDR1 MNHGY, CDR2 SAAAGT. The CDR3 contains 15 residues. V was trimmed by 1 base and J by 0 bases, leaving 6 bases between them. DNA for the CDR3: TGTGCCAGCAGTTACTGGGGGTCAACTAATGAAAAACTGTTTTTT. This encodes CASSYWGSTNEKLFF.

The chain employs TRBV7-3 and TRBJ2-1, with D perhaps being TRBD1 or TRBD2 (6 bases each). Trimming took 1 base from V and 6 from J, leaving 28 bases between them. CDR1 is SGHTA and CDR2 is FQGTGA in the germline V gene. The CDR3 spans 20 residues. The CDR3 nucleotides read TGTGCCAGCAGCTTAATGGTGCCGTTGGGACACCCCACGGGGGTCAATGAGCAGTTCTTC. Translation gives CASSLMVPLGHPTGVNEQFF.

This CDR3 is CASSDNPPGGIQPQHF. CDR3 bases: TGTGCCAGCAGTGATAACCCCCCAGGGGGGATTCAGCCCCAGCATTTT. The chain has TRBV2 and TRBJ1-5; 7 bases agree with TRBD1. CDR1 is SNHLY, CDR2 FYNNEI, per germline. Unmatched junction bases numbered 11, after V lost 3 bases and J lost 6 bases. This CDR3 has 16 amino acids.

The J gene is TRBJ2-1, the V gene TRBV30; TRBD1 agrees at 10 bases. Germline assignment: CDR1 GTSNPN and CDR2 SVGIG (reference sequence). The CDR3 extends over 16 amino acids. With 1 base clipped from V and 8 bases from J, the junction kept 11 bases outside the gene matches. The CDR3 here is CAWSDEGQGIADEQFF. CDR3 nucleotide sequence: TGTGCCTGGAGTGATGAGGGACAGGGGATAGCGGATGAGCAGTTCTTC.

This clone was counted a few times. V usage is TRBV11-2 and J usage is TRBJ2-1; possible D gene TRBD1, 6 bases. In germline, CDR1 is SGHAT, CDR2 FQNNGV. Trimming took 2 bases from V and 10 from J, leaving 9 bases between them. CDR3 length equals 12 residues. In nucleotides, the CDR3 is TGTGCCAGCAGCTTAAGAACAGGGGAGCAGTTCTTC. The encoded protein is CASSLRTGEQFF. Full variable domain (remainder filled in from reference TRBV11-2 and TRBJ2-1): EAGVAQSPRYKIIEKRQSVAFWCNPISGHATLYWYQQILGQGPKLLIQFQNNGVVDDSQLPKDRFSAERLKGVDSTLKIQPAKLEDSAVYLCASSLRTGEQFFGPGTRLTVL.